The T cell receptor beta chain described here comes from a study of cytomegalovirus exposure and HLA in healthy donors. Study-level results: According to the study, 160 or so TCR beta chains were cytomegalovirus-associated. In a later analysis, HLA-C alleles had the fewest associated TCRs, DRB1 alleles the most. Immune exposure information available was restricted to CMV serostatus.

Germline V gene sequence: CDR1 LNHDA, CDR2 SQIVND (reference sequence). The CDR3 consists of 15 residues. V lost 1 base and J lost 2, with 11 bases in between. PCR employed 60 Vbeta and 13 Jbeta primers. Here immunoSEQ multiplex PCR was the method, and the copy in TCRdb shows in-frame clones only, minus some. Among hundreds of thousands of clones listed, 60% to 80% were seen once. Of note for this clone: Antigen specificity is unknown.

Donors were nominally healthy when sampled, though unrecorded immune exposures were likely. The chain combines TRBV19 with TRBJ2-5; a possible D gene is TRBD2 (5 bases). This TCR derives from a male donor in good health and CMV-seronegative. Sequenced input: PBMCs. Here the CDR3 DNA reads TGTGCCAGTAGTATAGGCCGTCGGAGGCAAGAGACCCAGTACTTC. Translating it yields CASSIGRRRQETQYF.